This record looks at one T cell receptor (beta chain) sequence and its context. The data originate from a study of beta chain features in type 1 diabetes. Every isolated RNA sample was fully reverse transcribed, so sequencing captured expressed TCRB transcripts. The protocol was immunoSEQ multiplex PCR, while the TCRdb copy is restricted to in-frame clones and leaves out a portion. The repertoire has 300,000 to 400,000 clones, roughly 12% of them found once; the top ten carry 0.017%. The germline V gene has CDR1 SGHTA and CDR2 FQGNSA. CDR3 length: 13 amino acids. The V end was cut by 6 bases, the J end by 1 base, with 9 bases between.

The genes are TRBV7-2 and TRBJ2-5, with D unresolved. The sample taken for sequencing was naive CD4+ T cells from blood. This clonotype originated in a young man in good health. CDR3 nucleotide sequence: TGTGCCAGCAGATCCCCTATCCAAGAGACCCAGTACTTC. Protein sequence: CASRSPIQETQYF.